One sample yielded the 7 T cell receptor beta chains listed below, sequenced in a study of blood T cells in healthy people across ages. The second PCR ran about 6 to 11 cycles with a sample-barcoded 5' primer and J-beta primers. From the 5' RACE reads, TCRdb called clonotypes with MiXCR, one entry per CDR3 protein. Counted here are some 900,000 distinct CDR3 sequences, roughly 43% occurring once; the ten biggest clones make up 10% to 15%. The specimen sequenced was blood. These receptors were collected from a man aged 25-45 years in good health.

This clonotype has just a few counts. This chain uses TRBV28 with TRBJ2-3, with a tentative D call TRBD1 (6 bases). CDR3 length: 15 residues. Trimming stripped 3 bases from V and 1 base from J, with 11 bases between. CDR1 MDHEN and CDR2 SYDVKM come from the germline V gene. The CDR3 spells CASSFRGRGTDTQYF. As DNA, the CDR3 is TGTGCCAGCAGTTTCAGGGGCAGGGGCACAGATACGCAGTATTTT.

This clonotype was seen ten or more times. The rearrangement joins TRBV6-4 to TRBJ2-1, with 10 bases that match TRBD2. V lost 6 bases to trimming and J lost 3 bases; unmatched junction nucleotides: 5. The length of the CDR3 is 15 residues. Germline CDR1 MRHNA, CDR2 SNTAGT. This chain's CDR3 is CASSLAGGLYNEQFF. CDR3 in DNA: TGTGCCAGCAGCTTAGCGGGGGGACTCTACAATGAGCAGTTCTTC.

The chain carries TRBV20-1 and TRBJ2-7; TRBD2 matches 9 bases. V shed 0 bases, J shed 0 bases, and the junction held 3 bases outside the gene matches. The length of the CDR3 is 15 residues. Germline V gives CDR1 DFQATT, CDR2 SNEGSKA (reference sequence). CDR3 coding DNA: TGCAGTGCTAGAGATTCTAGCGGGGTCTCCTACGAGCAGTACTTC. It codes for CSARDSSGVSYEQYF.

The sample holds a few counts of this clonotype. CDR3 DNA: TGTGCCAGCTCACCACTCCCAGGGGGATCCCCCTACGAGCAGTACTTC. Translation gives CASSPLPGGSPYEQYF. The rearrangement uses TRBV18 and TRBJ2-7, with TRBD1 identical over 7 bases. The CDR3 is made up of 16 amino acids. V shed 1 base and J 2 bases; nucleotides not matched to a gene: 8. Germline V CDR1 and CDR2: KGHSH, LQKENI.

The CDR3 coding sequence is TGCAGTGCTGACCGCGGGCAGGGAGAATATTCACCCCTCCACTTT. This sequence encodes CSADRGQGEYSPLHF. V gene TRBV20-1 combines with J gene TRBJ1-6; a possible D gene is TRBD1 (5 bases). Germline V gene sequence: CDR1 DFQATT, CDR2 SNEGSKA (reference sequence). V was pared by 5 bases and J by 8 bases, with 19 bases between. The CDR3 is 15 amino acids.

The chain combines TRBV28 with TRBJ1-1; D call uncertain. Trimming removed 6 bases from V and 1 base from J, with 21 bases in between. The CDR3 is 17 amino acids. Germline-derived CDR1 and CDR2 are MDHEN and SYDVKM. Here the CDR3 DNA reads TGTGCCAGCAGACCAGGAAACACCTATAAGAGGAACACTGAAGCTTTCTTT. Its protein is CASRPGNTYKRNTEAFF.

This clonotype came up a few times. The rearrangement uses TRBV28 and TRBJ1-5; tentatively, D is TRBD1 (5 bases). This CDR3 spans 15 amino acids. V was shortened by 4 bases and J by 0 bases, with 10 bases between the two germline ends. Germline CDR1 reads MDHEN; CDR2 reads SYDVKM. CDR3 sequence (DNA): TGTGCCAGCAGTTCCCAGACAGTTAGCAATCAGCCCCAGCATTTT. It translates to CASSSQTVSNQPQHF.